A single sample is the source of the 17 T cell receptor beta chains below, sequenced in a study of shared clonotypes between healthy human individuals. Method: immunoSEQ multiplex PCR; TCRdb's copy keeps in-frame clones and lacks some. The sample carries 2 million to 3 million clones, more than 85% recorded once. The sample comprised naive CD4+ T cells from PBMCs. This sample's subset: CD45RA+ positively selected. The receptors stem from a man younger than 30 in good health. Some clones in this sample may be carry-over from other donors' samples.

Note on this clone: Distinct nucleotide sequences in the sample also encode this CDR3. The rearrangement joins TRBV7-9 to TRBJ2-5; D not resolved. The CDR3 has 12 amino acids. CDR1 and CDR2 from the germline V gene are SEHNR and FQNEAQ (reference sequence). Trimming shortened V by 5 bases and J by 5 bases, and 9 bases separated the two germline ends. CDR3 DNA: TGTGCCAGCAGCCGAATTAGTGAGACCCAGTACTTC. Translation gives CASSRISETQYF.

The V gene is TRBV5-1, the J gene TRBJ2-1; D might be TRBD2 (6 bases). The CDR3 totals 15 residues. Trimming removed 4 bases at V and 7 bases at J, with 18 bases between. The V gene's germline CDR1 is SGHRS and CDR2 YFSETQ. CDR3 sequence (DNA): TGCGCCAGCAGCCTTAGCGGCCTCATTGGGAATGAGCAGTTCTTC. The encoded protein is CASSLSGLIGNEQFF. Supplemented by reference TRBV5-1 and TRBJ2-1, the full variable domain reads KAGVTQTPRYLIKTRGQQVTLSCSPISGHRSVSWYQQTPGQGLQFLFEYFSETQRNKGNFPGRFSGRQFSNSRSEMNVSTLELGDSALYLCASSLSGLIGNEQFFGPGTRLTVL.

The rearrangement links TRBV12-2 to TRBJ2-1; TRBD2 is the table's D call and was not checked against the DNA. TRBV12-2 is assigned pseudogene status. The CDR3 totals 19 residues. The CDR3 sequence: CASRGSPETSGPRYNEQFF. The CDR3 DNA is TGTGCAAGTCGCGGAAGCCCTGAGACTAGCGGTCCCCGATACAATGAGCAGTTCTTC.

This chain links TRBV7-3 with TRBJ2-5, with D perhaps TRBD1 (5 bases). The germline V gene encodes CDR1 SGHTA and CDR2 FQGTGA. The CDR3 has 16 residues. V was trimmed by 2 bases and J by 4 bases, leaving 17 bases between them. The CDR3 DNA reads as TGTGCCAGCAGCTTAGACACCTGGGGCAGGGTAGAGACCCAGTACTTC. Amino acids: CASSLDTWGRVETQYF.

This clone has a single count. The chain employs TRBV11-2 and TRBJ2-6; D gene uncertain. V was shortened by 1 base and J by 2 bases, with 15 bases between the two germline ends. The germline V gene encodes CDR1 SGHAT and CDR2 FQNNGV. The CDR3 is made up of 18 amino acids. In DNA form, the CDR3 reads TGTGCCAGCAGCTTAGTACCCCGCCCAAGTGCTGGGGCCAACGTCCTGACTTTC. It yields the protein CASSLVPRPSAGANVLTF.

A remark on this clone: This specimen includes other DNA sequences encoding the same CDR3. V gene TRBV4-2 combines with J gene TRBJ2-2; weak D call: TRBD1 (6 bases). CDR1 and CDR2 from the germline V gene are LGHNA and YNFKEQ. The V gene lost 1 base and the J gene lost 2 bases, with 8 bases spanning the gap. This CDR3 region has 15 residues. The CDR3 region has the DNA TGTGCCAGCAGCCAAGGGACAGCCAACACCGGGGAGCTGTTTTTT. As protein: CASSQGTANTGELFF.

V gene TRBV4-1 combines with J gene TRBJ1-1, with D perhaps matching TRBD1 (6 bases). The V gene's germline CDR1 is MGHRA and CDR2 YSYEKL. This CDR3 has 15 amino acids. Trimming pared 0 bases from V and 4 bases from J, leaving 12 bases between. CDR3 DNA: TGCGCCAGCAGCCAAGAGGGGGGGCGCGGCACTGAAGCTTTCTTT. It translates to CASSQEGGRGTEAFF.

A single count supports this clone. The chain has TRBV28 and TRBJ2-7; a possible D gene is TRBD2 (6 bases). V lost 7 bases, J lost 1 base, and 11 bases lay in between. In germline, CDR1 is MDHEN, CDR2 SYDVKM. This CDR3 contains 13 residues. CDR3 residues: CASNVGGSYEQYF. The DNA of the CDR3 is TGTGCCAGCAATGTCGGAGGGTCCTACGAGCAGTACTTC.

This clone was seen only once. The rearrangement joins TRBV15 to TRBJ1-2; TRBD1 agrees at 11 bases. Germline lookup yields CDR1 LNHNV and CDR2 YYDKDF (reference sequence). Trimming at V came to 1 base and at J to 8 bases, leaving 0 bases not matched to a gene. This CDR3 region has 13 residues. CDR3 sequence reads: CATSRGTGGGYTF. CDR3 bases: TGTGCCACCAGCAGAGGGACAGGGGGCGGCTACACCTTC.

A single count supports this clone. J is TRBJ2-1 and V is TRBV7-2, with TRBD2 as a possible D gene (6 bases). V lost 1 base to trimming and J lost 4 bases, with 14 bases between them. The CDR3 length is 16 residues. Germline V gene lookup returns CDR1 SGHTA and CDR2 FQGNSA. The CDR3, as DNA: TGTGCCAGCAGCTTAGTTTGGTCGAGCGGGTACAATGAGCAGTTCTTC. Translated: CASSLVWSSGYNEQFF. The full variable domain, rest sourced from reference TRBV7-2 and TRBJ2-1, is GAGVSQSPSNKVTEKGKDVELRCDPISGHTALYWYRQSLGQGLEFLIYFQGNSAPDKSGLPSDRFSAERTGGSVSTLTIQRTQQEDSAVYLCASSLVWSSGYNEQFFGPGTRLTVL.

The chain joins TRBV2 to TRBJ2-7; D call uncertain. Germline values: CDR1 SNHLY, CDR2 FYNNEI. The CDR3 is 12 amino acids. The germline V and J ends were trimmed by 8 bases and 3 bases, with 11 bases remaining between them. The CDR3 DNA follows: TGTGCCAGCCGAGGTCTAAACTACGAGCAGTACTTC. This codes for CASRGLNYEQYF.

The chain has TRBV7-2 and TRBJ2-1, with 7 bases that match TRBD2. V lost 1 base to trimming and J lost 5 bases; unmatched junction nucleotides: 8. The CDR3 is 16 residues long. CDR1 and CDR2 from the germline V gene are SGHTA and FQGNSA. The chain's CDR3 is CASSLVASGIHNEQFF. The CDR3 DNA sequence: TGTGCCAGCAGCTTAGTGGCTAGCGGCATACACAATGAGCAGTTCTTC.

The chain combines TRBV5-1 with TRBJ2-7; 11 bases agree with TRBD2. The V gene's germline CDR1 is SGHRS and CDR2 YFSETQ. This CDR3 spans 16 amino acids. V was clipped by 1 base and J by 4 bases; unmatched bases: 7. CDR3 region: CASSLSERLAGYEQYF. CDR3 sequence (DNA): TGCGCCAGCAGCTTGTCAGAGCGACTAGCGGGGTACGAGCAGTACTTC.

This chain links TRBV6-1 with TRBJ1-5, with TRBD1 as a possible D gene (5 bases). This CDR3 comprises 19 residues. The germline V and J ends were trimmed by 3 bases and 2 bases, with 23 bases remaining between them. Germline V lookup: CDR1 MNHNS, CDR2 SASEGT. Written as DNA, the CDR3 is TGTGCCAGCAGTGATTTAGGGGTAAACATTCGTTATGGCAATCAGCCCCAGCATTTT. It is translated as CASSDLGVNIRYGNQPQHF.

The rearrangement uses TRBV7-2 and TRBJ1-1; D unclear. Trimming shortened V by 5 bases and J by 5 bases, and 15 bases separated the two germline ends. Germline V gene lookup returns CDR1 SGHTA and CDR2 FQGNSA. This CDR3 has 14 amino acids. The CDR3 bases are TGTGCCAGCAGCGCACTGATCCGAGGGACTGAAGCTTTCTTT. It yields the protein CASSALIRGTEAFF.

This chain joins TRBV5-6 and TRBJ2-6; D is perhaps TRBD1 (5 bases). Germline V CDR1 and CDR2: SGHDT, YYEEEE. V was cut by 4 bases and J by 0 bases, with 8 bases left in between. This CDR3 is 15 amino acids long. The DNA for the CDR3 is TGTGCCAGCAGCGGGGCCAGCTCTGGGGCCAACGTCCTGACTTTC. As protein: CASSGASSGANVLTF.

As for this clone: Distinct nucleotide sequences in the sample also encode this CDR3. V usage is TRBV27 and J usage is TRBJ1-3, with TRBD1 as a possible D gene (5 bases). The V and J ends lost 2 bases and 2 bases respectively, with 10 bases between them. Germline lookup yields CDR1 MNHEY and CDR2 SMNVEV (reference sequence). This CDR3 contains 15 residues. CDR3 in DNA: TGTGCCAGCAGTTTAAGTCAGGGTACTGGAAACACCATATATTTT. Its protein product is CASSLSQGTGNTIYF.